The TCR beta chain under discussion was sequenced for a study of blood T cell repertoires in COVID-19. The method was immunoSEQ multiplex PCR; TCRdb's version includes in-frame clones alone and lacks a portion of them. The sample shows 200,000 to 250,000 clones, approximately 86% of them seen only once. This CDR3 spans 14 amino acids. Germline lookup yields CDR1 SGHDT and CDR2 YYEEEE. The V end was cut by 7 bases, the J end by 5 bases, with 16 bases between. The origin of this receptor is a woman aged 25 to 39 who had recovered from COVID-19. This chain uses TRBV5-6 with TRBJ1-5; D not resolved. Sample: peripheral blood. This CDR3 is CASQLGAGDQPQHF. CDR3 in DNA: TGTGCCAGCCAGCTTGGTGCGGGCGATCAGCCCCAGCATTTT.